This TCR beta chain is drawn from a study of shared clonotypes between healthy human individuals. Germline V lookup: CDR1 MNHNS, CDR2 SASEGT. Trimming cost V 5 bases and J 1 base, with 9 bases left between them. The CDR3 has 13 amino acids. Naive CD8 isolation took CD45RO-negative cells positively selected for CCR7 and excluded terminally differentiated effector memory CD45RA+ cells. The data were produced by immunoSEQ multiplex PCR, yet TCRdb's version contains in-frame clones alone and is incomplete. The sample contains some 2,000,000 clones, about 95% of which appear only once. Sequencing used naive CD8+ T cells sorted from blood. This chain uses TRBV6-1 with TRBJ2-7; no clear D gene. This sequence originates from a man aged 18 to 30 in good health. This CDR3 is CASSLDPSYEQYF. Here the CDR3 DNA reads TGTGCCAGCAGTCTCGATCCGTCCTACGAGCAGTACTTC.